This T cell receptor (beta chain) was recovered during a study of cytomegalovirus exposure and HLA in healthy donors. Only a few counts were recorded for this clone. Per germline, CDR1 SEHNR and CDR2 FQNEAQ (reference sequence). This CDR3 is built from 16 residues. The J segment lost 7 bases and the V segment lost 5 bases, leaving 9 bases of the junction unmatched. Amplification used 60 Vbeta primers and 13 Jbeta primers. Clones were read by immunoSEQ multiplex PCR, and TCRdb kept only the in-frame ones, dropping some. Among 100,000 to 150,000 clones listed, roughly 70% were seen once. The sample was PBMCs. The chain links TRBV7-9 to TRBJ1-4; 11 bases line up with TRBD1. The TCR sequence derives from a man in his thirties or forties in good health and CMV-seronegative. The CDR3 sequence: CASSAPDRGRLEKLFF. The CDR3 DNA reads TGTGCCAGCAGCGCACCGGACAGGGGGCGCCTTGAAAAACTGTTTTTT.